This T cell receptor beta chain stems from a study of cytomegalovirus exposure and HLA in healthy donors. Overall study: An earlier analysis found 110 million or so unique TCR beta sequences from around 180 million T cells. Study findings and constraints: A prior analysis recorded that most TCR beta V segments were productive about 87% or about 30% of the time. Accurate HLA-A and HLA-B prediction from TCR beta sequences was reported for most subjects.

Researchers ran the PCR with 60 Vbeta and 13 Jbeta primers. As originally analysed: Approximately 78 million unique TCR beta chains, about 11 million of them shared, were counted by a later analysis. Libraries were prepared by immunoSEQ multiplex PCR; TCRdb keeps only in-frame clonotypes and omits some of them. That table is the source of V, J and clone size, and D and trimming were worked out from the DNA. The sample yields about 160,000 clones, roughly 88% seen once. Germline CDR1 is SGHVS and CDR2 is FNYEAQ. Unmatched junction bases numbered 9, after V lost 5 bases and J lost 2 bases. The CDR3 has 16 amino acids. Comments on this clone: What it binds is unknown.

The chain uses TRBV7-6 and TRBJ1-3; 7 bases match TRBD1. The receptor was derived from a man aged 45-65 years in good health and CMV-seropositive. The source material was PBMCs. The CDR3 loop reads CASSPRQGRAGNTIYF. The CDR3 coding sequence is TGTGCCAGCAGCCCACGACAGGGACGAGCTGGAAACACCATATATTTT.